This record concerns one TCR beta chain sequence. Which antigen it targets is not known. No clone much larger than this one lies a single base away; base qualities are absent. The data derive from a study of response to subunit inactivated influenza vaccine (dated by TCRdb to 2016 to 2019). With respect to the entire study: To follow how T cells responded to a trivalent subunit inactivated influenza vaccine, the researchers relied on deep quantitative profiling of the T cell receptor repertoire. Results the study describes overall, beyond this receptor: The authors suggested that each seasonal influenza vaccination may recruit only a limited number of new T cells.

The library was produced with RT-PCR. The sequencer was an Illumina HiSeq 2500. TCRdb's own reprocessing of the public reads used fastp at Q25 and MiXCR and kept productive beta chains. All rows with the same CDR3 protein become a single entry with the most common DNA and genes. Here the sample has around 850,000 distinct CDR3 sequences; about a fifth occur a single time. The ten largest clones take up roughly 11% of the sample. From the germline V gene (reference sequence), CDR1 is DFQATT and CDR2 is SNEGSKA. From cysteine to phenylalanine, the CDR3 is 14 amino acids long. The kept DNA is CDR3 alone, 42 bases in frame from the first base. Relative to germline, V is 3 bases shorter and J is 2 bases shorter, with 10 bases between their ends.

The material sequenced was PBMCs from blood, taken around 5 days after vaccination. This sequence originates from a man aged 45-60 years who received an inactivated influenza vaccine. Donor details come from another sample of the same person, matched by shared clones. The chain is assembled from TRBV20-1 and TRBJ2-2, with an unclear D gene assignment. The CDR3: CSASPLGNTGELFF. The bases are TGCAGTGCTAGCCCCCTGGGAAACACCGGGGAGCTGTTTTTT.